This entry lists 28 T cell receptor beta chains sequenced from one sample in a study of T cell changes during pregnancy in multiple sclerosis. Sequencing was performed with immunoSEQ multiplex PCR; in TCRdb, only in-frame clones are kept and a portion is missing. This sample has some 40,000 clones, with about 95% found just once. This material consisted of CD4+ T cells from peripheral blood mononuclear cells, taken in the second trimester of pregnancy. All receptors derive from a female donor with multiple sclerosis, enrolled in a pregnancy study.

The gene calls are TRBV6-5 and TRBJ1-2; no clear D gene. Germline-derived CDR1 and CDR2 are MNHEY and SVGAGI. The V gene lost 2 bases and the J gene lost 2 bases, with 6 bases spanning the gap. The CDR3 loop spans 13 amino acids. The CDR3 protein is CASSYTENYGYTF. CDR3 DNA sequence: TGTGCCAGCAGTTACACGGAGAACTATGGCTACACCTTC.

This clone came up once. The V call is TRBV28, the J call TRBJ2-3; TRBD2 matches at 14 bases. Germline loops: CDR1 MDHEN, CDR2 SYDVKM. V trimming: 6 bases; J trimming: 4 bases; junction bases outside the gene matches: 6. The CDR3 spans 16 residues. In DNA, the CDR3 is TGTGCCAGCAGGGGGACTAGCGGGAGTGTGGCAGATACGCAGTATTTT. Translation gives CASRGTSGSVADTQYF. Complete variable domain (other parts from reference TRBV28 and TRBJ2-3): DVKVTQSSRYLVKRTGEKVFLECVQDMDHENMFWYRQDPGLGLRLIYFSYDVKMKEKGDIPEGYSVSREKKERFSLILESASTNQTSMYLCASRGTSGSVADTQYFGPGTRLTVL.

The rearrangement links TRBV30 to TRBJ1-1, with D unclear. This CDR3 has 13 amino acids. Germline assignment: CDR1 GTSNPN and CDR2 SVGIG (reference sequence). Trimming removed 0 bases at V and 10 bases at J, with 15 bases between. In nucleotides, the CDR3 is TGTGCCTGGAGTGTACTAGCTACGCTGGGAGCTTTCTTT. Translation: CAWSVLATLGAFF.

This chain uses TRBV19 with TRBJ2-3; 7 bases are shared with TRBD2. The germline V gene has CDR1 LNHDA and CDR2 SQIVND (reference sequence). The J segment lost 2 bases and the V segment lost 1 base, leaving 3 bases of the junction unmatched. This CDR3 has 15 amino acids. The CDR3 protein is CASSIGGGPTDTQYF. CDR3 sequence (DNA): TGTGCCAGTAGTATAGGGGGGGGACCCACAGATACGCAGTATTTT.

The V call is TRBV6-1, the J call TRBJ2-3; D perhaps matches TRBD1 (5 bases). Germline CDR1 is MNHNS and CDR2 is SASEGT. Deletions cut 8 bases from V and 10 bases from J, with 22 bases between. This CDR3 has 14 residues. CDR3 in amino acids: CASSADDRGDAQYF. The DNA for the CDR3 is TGTGCCAGCTCTGCAGATGATAGGGGTGATGCGCAGTATTTT.

This chain connects TRBV6-1 to TRBJ2-5; D gene ambiguous. Per the germline V gene, CDR1 is MNHNS and CDR2 is SASEGT. This CDR3 region has 12 residues. Between the trimmed V and J ends, which lost 2 bases and 5 bases, there was a span of 6 bases. The CDR3 coding sequence is TGTGCCAGCAGTGAAACATGGGAGACCCAGTACTTC. This encodes CASSETWETQYF.

A single count supports this clone. This sequence joins TRBV7-9 and TRBJ2-5; the match to TRBD2 covers 7 bases. J lost 4 bases, V lost 1 base, and 3 bases had no gene match. This CDR3 contains 14 residues. Germline V gene data show CDR1 as SEHNR and CDR2 as FQNEAQ (reference sequence). Written as DNA, the CDR3 is TGTGCCAGCAGCTTAGGACTAGCCCGAGAGACCCAGTACTTC. Translated: CASSLGLARETQYF. The full variable domain, its missing parts supplied by reference TRBV7-9 and TRBJ2-5, is DTGVSQNPRHKITKRGQNVTFRCDPISEHNRLYWYRQTLGQGPEFLTYFQNEAQLEKSRLLSDRFSAERPKGSFSTLEIQRTEQGDSAMYLCASSLGLARETQYFGPGTRLLVL.

The chain employs TRBV28 and TRBJ2-7; D is possibly TRBD2 (6 bases). Germline loops: CDR1 MDHEN, CDR2 SYDVKM. V shed 8 bases and J shed 3 bases, with 8 bases lying between them. CDR3 length: 11 amino acids. The DNA for the CDR3 is TGTGCCAGCGGCGGGGACTACGAGCAGTACTTC. This translates into CASGGDYEQYF.

The V gene is TRBV10-3, the J gene TRBJ1-2; 11 nucleotides agree with TRBD1. The ends lost 4 bases at V and 8 bases at J; junction bases unmatched: 12. The CDR3 is 16 residues long. CDR1 is ENHRY, CDR2 SYGVKD, per germline. CDR3 residues: CAISGLQDRGRKGYTF. The CDR3, as DNA: TGTGCCATCAGTGGCCTCCAGGACAGGGGGCGAAAAGGCTACACCTTC.

This chain uses TRBV7-2 with TRBJ2-1, with 9 bases fitting TRBD2. From germline, CDR1 is SGHTA and CDR2 FQGNSA. The CDR3 has 16 residues. V shed 0 bases, J shed 10 bases, and the junction held 10 bases outside the gene matches. The CDR3 DNA reads as TGTGCCAGCAGCTTAGCGGCGATAGCGGGGGCGGGGGAGCAGTTCTTC. As protein: CASSLAAIAGAGEQFF.

This clone was seen a single time. V usage is TRBV7-9 and J usage is TRBJ1-2; D might be TRBD1 (6 bases). CDR1 is SEHNR and CDR2 is FQNEAQ in the germline V gene (reference sequence). This CDR3 comprises 15 residues. V lost 7 bases, J lost 4 bases, and 19 bases lay in between. The CDR3 loop reads CASTPFSAGAYGYTF. CDR3 coding DNA: TGTGCCAGCACCCCGTTCTCGGCAGGGGCCTATGGCTACACCTTC.

The chain recombines TRBV15 with TRBJ2-7; 7 nucleotides match TRBD1. The V gene's germline CDR1 is LNHNV and CDR2 YYDKDF (reference sequence). The ends lost 0 bases at V and 4 bases at J; junction bases unmatched: 3. CDR3 length: 14 residues. This CDR3 is CATSRDRGKYEQYF. Written as DNA, the CDR3 is TGTGCCACCAGCAGAGACAGGGGGAAATACGAGCAGTACTTC.

V gene TRBV29-1 combines with J gene TRBJ1-4; D remains unclear. Germline-derived CDR1 and CDR2 are SQVTM and ANQGSEA. This CDR3 has 15 residues. The V and J ends lost 7 bases and 3 bases respectively, with 18 bases between them. CDR3 bases: TGCAGCGCGTCTGGCTACCCAAGCGCTAATGAAAAACTGTTTTTT. Its translation: CSASGYPSANEKLFF.

This chain uses TRBV19 with TRBJ1-5; maybe TRBD1 (6 bases). Germline V gene data show CDR1 as LNHDA and CDR2 as SQIVND (reference sequence). The CDR3 runs 16 residues. Trimming stripped 2 bases from V and 1 base from J, with 12 bases between. Written as DNA, the CDR3 is TGTGCCAGTAGTATAATCCGGACAGTGAGCAATCAGCCCCAGCATTTT. Amino acids: CASSIIRTVSNQPQHF.

The genes are TRBV7-2 and TRBJ1-1, with 7 nucleotides matching TRBD1. The CDR3 runs to 14 residues. Germline V gives CDR1 SGHTA, CDR2 FQGNSA. V dropped 5 bases and J dropped 1; count of bases not matched to a gene: 4. The CDR3, as DNA: TGTGCCAGCAGCCCACACAGGGGGAACACTGAAGCTTTCTTT. Amino acid sequence: CASSPHRGNTEAFF.

This chain joins TRBV19 and TRBJ1-5; perhaps TRBD1 as D (6 bases). Per germline, CDR1 LNHDA and CDR2 SQIVND (reference sequence). Between the trimmed V and J ends, which lost 4 bases and 1 base, there was a span of 8 bases. The CDR3 loop spans 14 amino acids. The CDR3 spells CASSTTGSNQPQHF. The CDR3 nucleotides read TGTGCCAGTAGTACAACAGGGAGCAATCAGCCCCAGCATTTT. Filled out from reference TRBV19 and TRBJ1-5, the complete variable domain reads DGGITQSPKYLFRKEGQNVTLSCEQNLNHDAMYWYRQDPGQGLRLIYYSQIVNDFQKGDIAEGYSVSREKKESFPLTVTSAQKNPTAFYLCASSTTGSNQPQHFGDGTRLSIL.

The gene calls are TRBV5-4 and TRBJ2-5; a possible D gene is TRBD2 (5 bases). CDR3 length: 14 amino acids. In germline, CDR1 is SGHNT, CDR2 YYREEE (reference sequence). The V end lost 3 bases, the J end lost 2 bases, and 11 bases lay between the germline ends. For the CDR3, the DNA is TGTGCCAGCAGCTCCTTTTCGGGACAAGAGACCCAGTACTTC. The encoded protein is CASSSFSGQETQYF.

The chain employs TRBV7-2 and TRBJ2-1; 10 bases align to TRBD2. Germline trimming cut 5 bases from V and 10 bases from J; bases unmatched to any gene: 14. CDR1 and CDR2 (germline): SGHTA, FQGNSA. This CDR3 is 16 amino acids long. For the CDR3, the DNA is TGTGCCAGCAGCCCTCTTCTAGCGGGAGCGTCGACGGAGCAGTTCTTC. This encodes CASSPLLAGASTEQFF.

The chain joins TRBV5-1 to TRBJ1-4; a weak D match, TRBD1 (6 bases). Per germline, CDR1 SGHRS and CDR2 YFSETQ. The length of the CDR3 is 14 residues. Trimming left V 1 base short and J 2 bases short, with 6 bases between. CDR3 loop: CASSLRGTNEKLFF. The CDR3 DNA reads as TGCGCCAGCAGCTTGAGGGGGACTAATGAAAAACTGTTTTTT. Using reference TRBV5-1 and TRBJ1-4 for the parts outside the CDR3, the full variable domain is KAGVTQTPRYLIKTRGQQVTLSCSPISGHRSVSWYQQTPGQGLQFLFEYFSETQRNKGNFPGRFSGRQFSNSRSEMNVSTLELGDSALYLCASSLRGTNEKLFFGSGTQLSVL.

V gene TRBV6-5 combines with J gene TRBJ1-5; D perhaps matches TRBD1 (6 bases). Deletions cut 5 bases from V and 5 bases from J, with 10 bases between. This CDR3 region has 13 residues. Germline assignment: CDR1 MNHEY and CDR2 SVGAGI. DNA for the CDR3: TGTGCCAGCAGTCGGGACAAGCATCAGCCCCAGCATTTT. This encodes CASSRDKHQPQHF.

The gene calls are TRBV19 and TRBJ1-3, with no clear D. V was cut by 3 bases and J by 9 bases, with 9 bases left in between. The germline gives CDR1 LNHDA, CDR2 SQIVND (reference sequence). This CDR3 contains 12 residues. The CDR3 DNA follows: TGTGCCAGTAGTATGGAGGAACGCACCATATATTTT. It specifies CASSMEERTIYF.

Only one count was recorded for this clone. The chain links TRBV2 to TRBJ2-2; 12 bases align to TRBD1. V gave up 8 bases and J gave up 6 bases; unmatched junction bases: 4. The CDR3 is made up of 14 amino acids. CDR1 is SNHLY and CDR2 is FYNNEI in the germline V gene. CDR3 in DNA: TGTGCCAGCTCGGGACAGGGGGCTTCCGGGGAGCTGTTTTTT. Encoded protein: CASSGQGASGELFF.

The chain links TRBV6-5 to TRBJ1-1; D possibly corresponds to TRBD1 (5 bases). Germline CDR1 MNHEY, CDR2 SVGAGI. This CDR3 is built from 15 residues. Trimming cost V 2 bases and J 2 bases, with 12 bases left between them. For the CDR3, the DNA is TGTGCCAGCAGTTACAACATAGGGGTTAACACTGAAGCTTTCTTT. Its translation: CASSYNIGVNTEAFF.

The V gene is TRBV5-6, the J gene TRBJ2-2, with 7 bases lining up with TRBD1. Germline V CDR1 and CDR2: SGHDT, YYEEEE. Unmatched junction bases numbered 3, after V lost 1 base and J lost 6 bases. This CDR3 has 14 residues. The chain's CDR3 is CASSLLRGPGELFF. In DNA form, the CDR3 reads TGTGCCAGCAGCTTGTTAAGGGGGCCCGGGGAGCTGTTTTTT.

The chain links TRBV5-1 to TRBJ1-2, with 9 bases fitting TRBD1. CDR3 length equals 14 residues. Germline V CDR1 and CDR2: SGHRS, YFSETQ. J was trimmed by 4 bases and V by 3 bases; bases with no gene match: 4. The CDR3 here is CASSYGQGTYGYTF. Here the CDR3 DNA reads TGCGCCAGCAGCTACGGACAGGGGACCTATGGCTACACCTTC.

The V and J genes are TRBV29-1 and TRBJ1-2; 8 bases agree with TRBD1. The length of the CDR3 is 14 residues. Germline V gene lookup returns CDR1 SQVTM and CDR2 ANQGSEA. V shed 2 bases, J shed 4 bases, and the junction held 6 bases outside the gene matches. For the CDR3, the DNA is TGCAGCGTTGAAACAGGGGGTGCACTCTATGGCTACACCTTC. Residues: CSVETGGALYGYTF.

The chain recombines TRBV7-2 with TRBJ1-2, with D possibly TRBD1 on 5 matching bases. Germline V gene data show CDR1 as SGHTA and CDR2 as FQGNSA. The CDR3 is 13 amino acids. V was pared by 3 bases and J by 2 bases, with 7 bases between. CDR3 sequence: CASSFRGNYGYTF. The CDR3, as DNA: TGTGCCAGCAGCTTTCGGGGGAACTATGGCTACACCTTC. Supplemented by reference TRBV7-2 and TRBJ1-2, the full variable domain reads GAGVSQSPSNKVTEKGKDVELRCDPISGHTALYWYRQSLGQGLEFLIYFQGNSAPDKSGLPSDRFSAERTGGSVSTLTIQRTQQEDSAVYLCASSFRGNYGYTFGSGTRLTVV.

Turning to this clone: The same CDR3 can be traced to other DNA sequences in this sample. The chain carries TRBV5-1 and TRBJ2-5, with D maybe TRBD1 (5 bases). The germline V gene has CDR1 SGHRS and CDR2 YFSETQ. V gave up 2 bases and J gave up 3 bases, with 14 bases separating them. The CDR3 is made up of 15 amino acids. CDR3 nucleotides: TGCGCCAGCAGCTTAGCTGCGACAGAGAAAGAGACCCAGTACTTC. It specifies CASSLAATEKETQYF. Drawing the rest from reference TRBV5-1 and TRBJ2-5, the complete variable domain is KAGVTQTPRYLIKTRGQQVTLSCSPISGHRSVSWYQQTPGQGLQFLFEYFSETQRNKGNFPGRFSGRQFSNSRSEMNVSTLELGDSALYLCASSLAATEKETQYFGPGTRLLVL.